These 14 T cell receptor beta chains originate from one sample sequenced in a study of blood T cell repertoires in COVID-19. The protocol was immunoSEQ multiplex PCR, while the TCRdb copy is restricted to in-frame clones and leaves out a portion. The table shows 150,000 to 200,000 clones, with about nine tenths occurring only once. The sample consisted of peripheral blood. Receptors were obtained from an older man with acute or convalescent COVID-19.

The CDR3, as DNA: TGTGCCAGCTCGAACAGGGGGCATCAGCCCCAGCATTTT. It encodes CASSNRGHQPQHF. The chain couples TRBV28 to TRBJ1-5, with 9 bases aligning to TRBD1. Germline V CDR1 and CDR2: MDHEN, SYDVKM. The CDR3 runs 13 residues. The V segment lost 8 bases and the J segment 5 bases; nucleotides outside the gene matches: 4.

The chain has TRBV12-3 or TRBV12-4 and TRBJ2-7; the D gene is possibly TRBD2 (5 bases). V was trimmed by 6 bases and J by 4 bases, leaving 13 bases between them. The CDR3 consists of 13 residues. The CDR3 DNA reads TGTGCCAGCAGCCAAGGTCGGGGATACGAGCAGTACTTC. It is translated as CASSQGRGYEQYF.

The genes are TRBV7-8 and TRBJ1-3; D unclear. The V end lost 5 bases, the J end lost 0 bases, and 14 bases lay between the germline ends. The CDR3 covers 16 residues. The germline gives CDR1 SGHVS, CDR2 FQNEAQ. CDR3 sequence (DNA): TGTGCCAGCAGCCGAGGCCTAACGAACTCTGGAAACACCATATATTTT. This codes for CASSRGLTNSGNTIYF.

This chain uses TRBV2 with TRBJ2-7; 8 nucleotides match TRBD2. V trimming: 8 bases; J trimming: 5 bases; junction bases outside the gene matches: 5. Germline loops: CDR1 SNHLY, CDR2 FYNNEI. There are 12 residues in the CDR3. CDR3 DNA: TGTGCCAGCTCAGCGGGAGCCCACGAGCAGTACTTC. This codes for CASSAGAHEQYF.

The chain links TRBV4-1 to TRBJ2-5, with D perhaps TRBD1 (6 bases). The V and J ends lost 6 bases and 3 bases respectively, with 11 bases between them. There are 13 residues in the CDR3. The V gene's germline CDR1 is MGHRA and CDR2 YSYEKL. CDR3 protein: CASSQDSEETQYF. The CDR3, as DNA: TGCGCCAGCAGTCAGGACAGTGAAGAGACCCAGTACTTC.

The V and J genes are TRBV30 and TRBJ1-1; D possibly corresponds to TRBD1 (6 bases). Per the germline V gene, CDR1 is GTSNPN and CDR2 is SVGIG (reference sequence). V was shortened by 7 bases and J by 5 bases, with 17 bases between the two germline ends. The CDR3 sequence is 13 residues long. The CDR3 region has the DNA TGTGCCTCCTCGGTGGGGGCGGGTACTGAAGCTTTCTTT. This codes for CASSVGAGTEAFF.

The CDR3 loop is CASSLQGVGYEQYF. The CDR3 DNA reads as TGTGCCAGCAGTTTACAGGGGGTAGGCTACGAGCAGTACTTC. The chain links TRBV27 to TRBJ2-7; 7 bases fit TRBD1. The germline CDR1 and CDR2 sequences are MNHEY and SMNVEV (reference sequence). CDR3 length: 14 residues. Trimming cost V 2 bases and J 3 bases; bases outside gene matches: 4.

The rearrangement joins TRBV4-1 to TRBJ2-1; a possible D gene is TRBD2 (5 bases). The CDR3 contains 16 residues. Trimming left V 3 bases short and J 6 bases short, with 18 bases between. Germline CDR1 is MGHRA and CDR2 is YSYEKL. CDR3 in amino acids: CASSHVTGPEGNEQFF. For the CDR3, the DNA is TGCGCCAGCAGCCATGTAACCGGCCCCGAGGGCAATGAGCAGTTCTTC.

The rearrangement joins TRBV28 to TRBJ2-3; the match to TRBD2 covers 9 bases. Unmatched junction bases numbered 3, after V lost 4 bases and J lost 4 bases. The CDR3 totals 14 residues. Germline CDR1 is MDHEN and CDR2 is SYDVKM. The CDR3 loop reads CASSWSGGPDTQYF. In DNA, the CDR3 is TGTGCCAGCAGTTGGAGCGGGGGGCCAGATACGCAGTATTTT.

In its sample, this clone was seen once. The rearrangement uses TRBV7-7 and TRBJ2-3; 9 nucleotides align to TRBD2. Germline V gene sequence: CDR1 SSHAT, CDR2 FNYEAQ (reference sequence). Trimming took 5 bases from V and 0 from J; bases not matched to a gene: 24. The CDR3 consists of 22 residues. The CDR3 DNA sequence: TGTGCCAGCAGCGACGACAGGGTGGTAGCGGGGGATAAGGCCCCTAGCACAGATACGCAGTATTTT. Protein sequence: CASSDDRVVAGDKAPSTDTQYF. Looking up the rest from reference TRBV7-7 and TRBJ2-3 gives the full variable domain: GAGVSQSPRYKVTKRGQDVTLRCDPISSHATLYWYQQALGQGPEFLTYFNYEAQPDKSGLPSDRFSAERPEGSISTLTIQRTEQRDSAMYRCASSDDRVVAGDKAPSTDTQYFGPGTRLTVL.

The chain recombines TRBV6-5 with TRBJ2-3; 11 nucleotides match TRBD2. Germline CDR1 is MNHEY and CDR2 is SVGAGI. After removal of 0 bases from V and 5 bases from J, the junction contained 4 bases not matched to a gene. The CDR3 is made up of 16 amino acids. CDR3 bases: TGTGCCAGCAGTTACTCGCTAGCGGGGGGCCAAGATACGCAGTATTTT. This encodes CASSYSLAGGQDTQYF.

The gene calls are TRBV5-1 and TRBJ2-6, with D possibly TRBD1 on 5 matching bases. Trimming stripped 6 bases from V and 0 bases from J, with 13 bases between. From germline, CDR1 is SGHRS and CDR2 YFSETQ. The CDR3 spans 16 residues. In DNA, the CDR3 is TGCGCCAGCATGACGGACACCAACTCTGGGGCCAACGTCCTGACTTTC. It specifies CASMTDTNSGANVLTF.

The V call is TRBV20-1, the J call TRBJ1-3; D not resolved. CDR1 is DFQATT and CDR2 is SNEGSKA in the germline V gene (reference sequence). CDR3 size: 10 residues. The V and J ends lost 4 bases and 4 bases respectively, with 2 bases between them. As DNA, the CDR3 is TGCAGTGCTATAGGAAACACCATATATTTT. Translated, it gives CSAIGNTIYF.

The chain couples TRBV28 to TRBJ2-1, with D tentatively TRBD2 (6 bases). Looked up from germline, CDR1 is MDHEN and CDR2 is SYDVKM. The CDR3 loop spans 17 amino acids. The ends were cut back, 6 bases at V and 7 bases at J, with 25 bases in the middle. DNA of the CDR3: TGTGCCAGCAGACCCGGGAGCTTTGCGCTACTGGGGAATGAGCAGTTCTTC. It codes for CASRPGSFALLGNEQFF.